A single sample gave rise to the 8 T cell receptor beta chains below, sequenced in a study of blood T cell repertoires in COVID-19. Repertoires were generated with immunoSEQ multiplex PCR, while TCRdb's copy carries only in-frame clones and drops some. The sample has 79,000 or so clones; around 87% are singletons. Sequenced material: peripheral blood. All receptors come from a human donor in a cohort sampled during active COVID-19.

The chain carries TRBV19 and TRBJ1-2; D not resolved. The CDR3 has 16 residues. Trimming stripped 3 bases from V and 3 bases from J, with 17 bases between. Germline values: CDR1 LNHDA, CDR2 SQIVND (reference sequence). The CDR3 protein is CASSILMVVEDYGYTF. The CDR3 DNA reads as TGTGCCAGTAGTATCTTGATGGTCGTCGAGGACTATGGCTACACCTTC.

V and J are TRBV5-5 and TRBJ2-5, with 7 bases aligning to TRBD2. Germline V CDR1 and CDR2: SGHKS, YYEKEE (reference sequence). Trimming at V came to 0 bases and at J to 6 bases, leaving 8 bases not matched to a gene. CDR3 size: 15 residues. CDR3 bases: TGTGCCAGCAGCTTGGAGCCAGGGCGGGGGAAGACCCAGTACTTC. Translating it yields CASSLEPGRGKTQYF.

This chain joins TRBV21-1 and TRBJ2-7; TRBD1, the D gene given by the table, was not confirmed from the DNA. TRBV21-1 corresponds to a pseudogene. The CDR3 consists of 9 residues. In DNA, the CDR3 is TGTGCCAGCAGTCCAGGGGGGTACTTC. Its protein product is CASSPGGYF.

The chain uses TRBV2 and TRBJ1-1, with D uncertain. CDR1 and CDR2 from the germline V gene are SNHLY and FYNNEI. This CDR3 region has 13 residues. Trimming stripped 8 bases from V and 0 bases from J, with 10 bases between. The CDR3 DNA reads as TGTGCCAGCGGGAGGGATTTGAACACTGAAGCTTTCTTT. Translating gives CASGRDLNTEAFF.

V gene TRBV19 combines with J gene TRBJ1-6; D may be TRBD1 (6 bases). Trimming left V 7 bases short and J 5 bases short, with 18 bases between. This CDR3 region has 16 residues. Germline V gene lookup returns CDR1 LNHDA and CDR2 SQIVND (reference sequence). The CDR3 here is CASKRDMRPDNSPLHF. CDR3 in DNA: TGTGCCAGTAAAAGGGACATGCGGCCTGATAATTCACCCCTCCACTTT. The full variable domain, with the rest looked up from reference TRBV19 and TRBJ1-6, is DGGITQSPKYLFRKEGQNVTLSCEQNLNHDAMYWYRQDPGQGLRLIYYSQIVNDFQKGDIAEGYSVSREKKESFPLTVTSAQKNPTAFYLCASKRDMRPDNSPLHFGNGTRLTVT.

The chain combines TRBV6-5 with TRBJ1-1, with D perhaps TRBD1 (6 bases). V was clipped by 2 bases and J by 6 bases, with 19 bases between them. The CDR3 loop spans 16 amino acids. Germline lookup yields CDR1 MNHEY and CDR2 SVGAGI. The CDR3 DNA sequence: TGTGCCAGCAGTTACAGCCCAGGGACATCAAGAGCTGAAGCTTTCTTT. Residues: CASSYSPGTSRAEAFF.

The V and J genes are TRBV19 and TRBJ2-7, with D unclear. V dropped 6 bases and J dropped 7 bases, with 13 bases sitting between them. The CDR3 length is 12 residues. Looked up from germline, CDR1 is LNHDA and CDR2 is SQIVND (reference sequence). In DNA form, the CDR3 reads TGTGCCAGTAGATCCGGGTTCGGAGAGCAGTACTTC. Translation gives CASRSGFGEQYF. The full variable domain, completed using reference TRBV19 and TRBJ2-7, is DGGITQSPKYLFRKEGQNVTLSCEQNLNHDAMYWYRQDPGQGLRLIYYSQIVNDFQKGDIAEGYSVSREKKESFPLTVTSAQKNPTAFYLCASRSGFGEQYFGPGTRLTVT.

The chain joins TRBV28 to TRBJ2-7, with TRBD2 identical over 7 bases. Trimming took 3 bases from V and 9 from J; bases not matched to a gene: 8. The germline gives CDR1 MDHEN, CDR2 SYDVKM. This CDR3 comprises 13 residues. The CDR3 loop is CASSFGRENWQYF. Written as DNA, the CDR3 is TGTGCCAGCAGTTTTGGGCGGGAGAATTGGCAGTACTTC. The variable domain in full, completed from reference TRBV28 and TRBJ2-7, reads DVKVTQSSRYLVKRTGEKVFLECVQDMDHENMFWYRQDPGLGLRLIYFSYDVKMKEKGDIPEGYSVSREKKERFSLILESASTNQTSMYLCASSFGRENWQYFGPGTRLTVT.